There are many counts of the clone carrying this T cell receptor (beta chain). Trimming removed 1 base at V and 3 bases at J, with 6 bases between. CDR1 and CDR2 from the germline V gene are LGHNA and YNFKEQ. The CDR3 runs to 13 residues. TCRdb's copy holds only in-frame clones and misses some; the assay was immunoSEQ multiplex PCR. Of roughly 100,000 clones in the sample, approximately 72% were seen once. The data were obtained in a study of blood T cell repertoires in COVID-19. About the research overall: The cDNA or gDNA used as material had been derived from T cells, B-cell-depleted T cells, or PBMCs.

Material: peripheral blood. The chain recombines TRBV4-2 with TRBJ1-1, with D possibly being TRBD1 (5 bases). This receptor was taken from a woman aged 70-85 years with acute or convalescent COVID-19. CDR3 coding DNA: TGTGCCAGCAGCCAAGCAGGGTACACTGAAGCTTTCTTT. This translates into CASSQAGYTEAFF.